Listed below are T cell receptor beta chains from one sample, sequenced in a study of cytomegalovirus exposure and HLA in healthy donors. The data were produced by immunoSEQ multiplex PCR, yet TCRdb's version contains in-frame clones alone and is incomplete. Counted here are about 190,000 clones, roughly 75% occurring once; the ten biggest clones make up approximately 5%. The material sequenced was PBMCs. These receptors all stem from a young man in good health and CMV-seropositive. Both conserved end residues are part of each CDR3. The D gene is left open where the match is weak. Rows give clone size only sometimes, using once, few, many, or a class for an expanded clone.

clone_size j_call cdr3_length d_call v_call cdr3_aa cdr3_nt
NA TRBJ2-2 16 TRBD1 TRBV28 CASSPGTALNTGELFF TGTGCCAGCAGCCCGGGGACAGCGTTGAACACCGGGGAGCTGTTTTTT
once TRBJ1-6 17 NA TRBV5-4 CASSSRVQSSYNSPLHF TGTGCCAGCAGCTCGCGGGTCCAGAGCTCCTATAATTCACCCCTCCACTTT
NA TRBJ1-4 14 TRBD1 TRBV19 CASSVQGPPDPLFF TGTGCCAGTAGTGTACAGGGGCCGCCTGATCCGTTGTTTTTT
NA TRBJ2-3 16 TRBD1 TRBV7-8 CASSLAGRGIADTQYF TGTGCCAGCAGCTTAGCGGGCAGGGGGATCGCAGATACGCAGTATTTT
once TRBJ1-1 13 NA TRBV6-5 CASSYSMVREAFF TGTGCCAGCAGTTACTCGATGGTCCGGGAGGCTTTCTTT
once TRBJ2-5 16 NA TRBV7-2 CASSEQHGGLSETQYF TGTGCCAGCAGCGAACAACACGGGGGGCTGAGCGAGACCCAGTACTTC
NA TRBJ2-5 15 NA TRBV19 CASSRQATYQETQYF TGTGCCAGTAGTAGGCAGGCCACGTACCAAGAGACCCAGTACTTC
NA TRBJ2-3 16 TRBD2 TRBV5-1 CASRLSSGRTTDTQYF TGCGCCAGCAGGCTCTCTAGCGGGAGAACGACAGATACGCAGTATTTT
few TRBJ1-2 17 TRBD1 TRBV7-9 CASSALPDRESAYGYTF TGTGCCAGCAGCGCCCTCCCGGACAGGGAATCGGCCTATGGCTACACCTTC
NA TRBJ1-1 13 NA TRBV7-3 CASSQQGNTEAFF TGTGCCAGCAGCCAACAGGGGAACACTGAAGCTTTCTTT
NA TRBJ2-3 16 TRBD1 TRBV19 CASSIDPGQGTDTQYF TGTGCCAGTAGTATAGACCCGGGACAGGGGACAGATACGCAGTATTTT
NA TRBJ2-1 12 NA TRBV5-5 CASTPGFDEQFF TGTGCCAGCACGCCAGGGTTCGATGAGCAGTTCTTC
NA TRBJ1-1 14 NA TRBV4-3 CASSRVRGVAEAFF TGCGCCAGCAGCCGGGTCAGGGGAGTGGCTGAAGCTTTCTTT
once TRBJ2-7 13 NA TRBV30 CAWSVAVNGEQYF TGTGCCTGGAGTGTGGCGGTAAACGGCGAGCAGTACTTC
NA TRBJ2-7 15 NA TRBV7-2 CASSHKDPGLHEQYF TGTGCCAGCAGCCACAAGGACCCGGGACTCCACGAGCAGTACTTC
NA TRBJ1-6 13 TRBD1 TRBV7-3 CASRSTGDSPLHF TGTGCCAGCAGGTCCACAGGGGATTCACCCCTCCACTTT
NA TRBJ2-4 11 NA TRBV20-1 CSAKPGNIQYF TGCAGTGCTAAACCGGGGAACATTCAGTACTTC
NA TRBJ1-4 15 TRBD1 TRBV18 CASSPGTGTNEKLFF TGTGCCAGCTCACCCGGGACAGGGACTAATGAAAAACTGTTTTTT
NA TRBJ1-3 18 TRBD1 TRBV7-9 CASSLYQGQVPSGNTIYF TGTGCCAGCAGCCTCTACCAGGGACAGGTCCCCTCTGGAAACACCATATATTTT
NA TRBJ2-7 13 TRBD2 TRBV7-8 CASFGTSDYEQYF TGTGCCAGCTTCGGGACTAGCGACTACGAGCAGTACTTC
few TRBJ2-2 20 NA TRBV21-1 CASSKEKSRDGQTNTGELFF TGTGCCAGCAGCAAAGAAAAGTCAAGAGACGGACAGACGAACACCGGGGAGCTGTTTTTT
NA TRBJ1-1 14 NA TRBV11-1 CASSLNWRDTEAFF TGTGCCAGCAGCTTAAATTGGCGGGACACTGAAGCTTTCTTT
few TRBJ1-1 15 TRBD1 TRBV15 CATSISDRAGTEAFF TGTGCCACCAGCATTTCGGACAGGGCGGGCACTGAAGCTTTCTTT
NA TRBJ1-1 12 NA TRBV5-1 CASSLGRAEAFF TGCGCCAGCAGCTTGGGCAGGGCTGAAGCTTTCTTT
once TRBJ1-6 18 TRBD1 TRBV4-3 CASSQDWDRNSYNSPLHF TGCGCCAGCAGCCAAGATTGGGACAGGAACTCCTATAATTCACCCCTCCACTTT
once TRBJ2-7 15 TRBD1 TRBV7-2 CASSPTDRVGYEQYF TGTGCCAGCAGCCCCACAGACAGGGTAGGCTACGAGCAGTACTTC
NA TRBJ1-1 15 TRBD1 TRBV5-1 CASSLGQGARTEAFF TGCGCCAGCAGCTTGGGACAGGGGGCGAGGACTGAAGCTTTCTTT
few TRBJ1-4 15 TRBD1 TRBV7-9 CASRGQGVPNEKLFF TGTGCCAGCCGGGGACAGGGGGTTCCAAATGAAAAACTGTTTTTT
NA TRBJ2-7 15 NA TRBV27 CASSPQVSFPYEQYF TGTGCCAGCAGTCCTCAGGTTTCATTTCCCTACGAGCAGTACTTC
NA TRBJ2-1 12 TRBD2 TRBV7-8 CASSLGSGGKFF TGTGCCAGCAGCTTAGGTAGCGGGGGCAAGTTCTTC
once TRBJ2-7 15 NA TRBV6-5 CASSTSRQASYEQYF TGTGCCAGCAGCACTTCTAGACAGGCTTCCTACGAGCAGTACTTC
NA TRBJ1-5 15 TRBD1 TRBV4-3 CASSENTGVWQPQHF TGCGCCAGCAGCGAAAACACAGGGGTTTGGCAGCCCCAGCATTTT
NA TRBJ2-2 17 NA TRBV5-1 CASSPTGIGVVTGELFF TGCGCCAGCAGCCCTACAGGGATTGGAGTAGTCACCGGGGAGCTGTTTTTT
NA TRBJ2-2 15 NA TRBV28 CASSFDRSNTGELFF TGTGCCAGCAGTTTCGACAGATCGAACACCGGGGAGCTGTTTTTT
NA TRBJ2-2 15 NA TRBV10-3 CAITEGTENTGELFF TGTGCCATCACGGAGGGGACAGAGAACACCGGGGAGCTGTTTTTT
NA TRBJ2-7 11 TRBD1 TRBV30 CAWARQGQQYF TGTGCCTGGGCAAGACAGGGCCAGCAGTACTTC
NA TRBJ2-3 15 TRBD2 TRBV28 CASTGLAGVADTQYF TGTGCCAGTACCGGACTAGCGGGAGTGGCAGATACGCAGTATTTT
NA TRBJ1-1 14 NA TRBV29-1 CSVEGRLLNTEAFF TGCAGCGTTGAGGGTAGACTCTTGAACACTGAAGCTTTCTTT
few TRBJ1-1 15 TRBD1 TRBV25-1 CASSLWGQMNTEAFF TGTGCCAGCAGTTTATGGGGACAGATGAACACTGAAGCTTTCTTT
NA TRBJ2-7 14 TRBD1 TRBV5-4 CASSSWDSPYEQYF TGTGCCAGCAGCTCGTGGGACAGCCCCTACGAGCAGTACTTC
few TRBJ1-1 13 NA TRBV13 CASSLTGNTEAFF TGTGCCAGCAGCCTTACAGGGAACACTGAAGCTTTCTTT
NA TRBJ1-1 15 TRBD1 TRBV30 CARSRDRGPGTEAFF TGTGCCAGATCCCGGGACAGGGGGCCGGGAACTGAAGCTTTCTTT
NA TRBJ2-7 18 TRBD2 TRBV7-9 CSSSHLGTSTEPTYEQYF TGTTCCAGCAGCCACCTTGGGACTAGCACCGAACCCACCTACGAGCAGTACTTC
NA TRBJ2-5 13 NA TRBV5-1 CASSRVQGETQYF TGCGCCAGCAGCCGAGTCCAGGGGGAGACCCAGTACTTC
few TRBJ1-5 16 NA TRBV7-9 CASSLARDYSNQPQHF TGTGCCAGCAGCTTAGCGAGGGACTATAGCAATCAGCCCCAGCATTTT
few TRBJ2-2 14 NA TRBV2 CASRTGSNTGELFF TGTGCCAGCAGGACAGGCTCGAACACCGGGGAGCTGTTTTTT
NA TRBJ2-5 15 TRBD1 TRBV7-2 CASSLYRGVGETQYF TGTGCCAGCAGCTTGTACAGGGGTGTAGGAGAGACCCAGTACTTC
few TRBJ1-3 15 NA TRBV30 CAWRGAGIGGNTIYF TGTGCCTGGAGGGGCGCAGGGATCGGAGGAAACACCATATATTTT
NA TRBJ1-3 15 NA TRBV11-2 CASSFGGGGGNTIYF TGTGCCAGCAGCTTCGGGGGAGGGGGGGGAAACACCATATATTTT
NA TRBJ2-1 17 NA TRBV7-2 CASSLARGPGSYNEQFF TGTGCCAGCAGCTTAGCGCGGGGACCTGGGTCCTACAATGAGCAGTTCTTC
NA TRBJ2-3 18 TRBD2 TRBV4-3 CASSQATSGRAGTDTQYF TGCGCCAGCAGCCAAGCGACTAGCGGGAGGGCGGGCACAGATACGCAGTATTTT
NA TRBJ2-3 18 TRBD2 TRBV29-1 CSARGTSGRTKLTDTQYF TGCAGCGCCCGAGGGACTAGCGGGAGAACCAAACTCACAGATACGCAGTATTTT
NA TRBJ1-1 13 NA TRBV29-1 CSVAPRSNTEAFF TGCAGCGTTGCCCCGAGAAGTAACACTGAAGCTTTCTTT